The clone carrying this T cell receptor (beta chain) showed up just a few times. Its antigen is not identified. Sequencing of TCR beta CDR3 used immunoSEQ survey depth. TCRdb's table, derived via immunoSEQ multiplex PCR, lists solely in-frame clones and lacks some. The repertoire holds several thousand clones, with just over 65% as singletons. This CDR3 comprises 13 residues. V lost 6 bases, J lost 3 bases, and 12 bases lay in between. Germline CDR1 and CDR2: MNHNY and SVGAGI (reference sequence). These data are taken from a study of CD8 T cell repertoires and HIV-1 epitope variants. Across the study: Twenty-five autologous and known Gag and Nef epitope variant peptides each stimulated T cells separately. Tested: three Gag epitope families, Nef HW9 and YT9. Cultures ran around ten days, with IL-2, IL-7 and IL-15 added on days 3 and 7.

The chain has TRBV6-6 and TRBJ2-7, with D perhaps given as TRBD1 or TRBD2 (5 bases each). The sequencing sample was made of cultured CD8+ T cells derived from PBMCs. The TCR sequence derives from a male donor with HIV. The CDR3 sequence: CASRPIGGYEQYF. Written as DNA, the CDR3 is TGTGCCAGCAGACCTATTGGGGGCTACGAGCAGTACTTC.